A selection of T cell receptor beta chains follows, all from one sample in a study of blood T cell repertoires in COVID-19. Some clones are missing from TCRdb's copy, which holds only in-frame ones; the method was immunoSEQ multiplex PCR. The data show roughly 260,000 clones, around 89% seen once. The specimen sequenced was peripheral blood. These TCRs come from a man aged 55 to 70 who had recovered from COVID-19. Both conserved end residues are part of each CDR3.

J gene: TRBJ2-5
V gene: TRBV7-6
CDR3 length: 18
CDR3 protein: CASSLGDTSGGYQETQYF

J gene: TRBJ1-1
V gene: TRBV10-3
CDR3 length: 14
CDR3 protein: CAISGGQVNTEAFF

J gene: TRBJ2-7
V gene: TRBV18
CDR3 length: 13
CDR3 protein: CASSPAGRYEQYF

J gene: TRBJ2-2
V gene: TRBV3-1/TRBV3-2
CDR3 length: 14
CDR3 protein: CASSQGAGTGELFF

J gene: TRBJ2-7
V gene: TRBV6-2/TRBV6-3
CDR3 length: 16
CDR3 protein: CASSFLAGQHSYEQYF

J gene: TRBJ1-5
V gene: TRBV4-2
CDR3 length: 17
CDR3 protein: CASSQDVGPGAGQPQHF

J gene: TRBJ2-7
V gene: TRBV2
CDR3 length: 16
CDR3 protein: CASTQGGQGAPYEQYF

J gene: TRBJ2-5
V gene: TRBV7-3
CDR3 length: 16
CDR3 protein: CASSLTGLASQETQYF

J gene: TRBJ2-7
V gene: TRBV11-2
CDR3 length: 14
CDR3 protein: CASSLASGRYEQYF

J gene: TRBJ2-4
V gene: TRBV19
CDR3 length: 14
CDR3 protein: CASSWELAKNIQYF

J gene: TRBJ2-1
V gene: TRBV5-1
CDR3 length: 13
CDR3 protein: CASQVGAANEQFF

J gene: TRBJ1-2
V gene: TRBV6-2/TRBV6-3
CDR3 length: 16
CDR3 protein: CASSYGPDGFNYGYTF

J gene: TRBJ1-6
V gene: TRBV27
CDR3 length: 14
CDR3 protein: CASSAGFPSSPLHF

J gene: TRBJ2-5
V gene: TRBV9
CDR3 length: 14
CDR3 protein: CASSATGVRETQYF

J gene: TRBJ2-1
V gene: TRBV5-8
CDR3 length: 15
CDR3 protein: CASSLWDLRGGEQFF

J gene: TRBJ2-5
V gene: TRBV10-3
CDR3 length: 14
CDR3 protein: CAISIGTIQETQYF

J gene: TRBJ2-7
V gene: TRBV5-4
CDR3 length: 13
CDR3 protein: CASSSTRRNEQYF

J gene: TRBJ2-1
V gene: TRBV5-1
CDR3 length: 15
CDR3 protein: CASSLTGTTYNEQFF

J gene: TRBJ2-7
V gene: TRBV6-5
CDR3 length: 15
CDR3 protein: CASSWSGTGYYEQYF

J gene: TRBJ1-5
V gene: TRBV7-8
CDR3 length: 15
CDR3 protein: CASSPVGQGNQPQHF